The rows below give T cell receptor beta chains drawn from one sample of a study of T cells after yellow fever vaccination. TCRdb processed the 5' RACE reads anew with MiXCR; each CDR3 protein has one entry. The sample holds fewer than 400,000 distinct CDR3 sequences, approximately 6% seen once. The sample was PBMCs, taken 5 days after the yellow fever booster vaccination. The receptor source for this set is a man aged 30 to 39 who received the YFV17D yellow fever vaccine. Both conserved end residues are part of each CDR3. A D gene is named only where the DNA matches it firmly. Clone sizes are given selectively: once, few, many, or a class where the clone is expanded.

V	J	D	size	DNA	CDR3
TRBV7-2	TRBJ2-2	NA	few	TGTGCCAGCAGCTCTGGGGGAGGTAACACCGGGGAGCTGTTTTTT	CASSSGGGNTGELFF
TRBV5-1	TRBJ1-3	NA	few	TGCGCCAGCAGCTTAATTGTTGGAAACACCATATATTTT	CASSLIVGNTIYF
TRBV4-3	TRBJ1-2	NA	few	TGCGCCAGCAGCCAAGATAATCTCTATGGCTACACCTTC	CASSQDNLYGYTF
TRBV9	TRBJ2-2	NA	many	TGTGCCAGCAGCGTAGTGGTCACGACCGGGGAGCTGTTTTTT	CASSVVVTTGELFF
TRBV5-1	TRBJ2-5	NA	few	TGCGCCAGCAGCACCTCCGGAAGAACCTCGGGGGAGACCCAGTACTTC	CASSTSGRTSGETQYF
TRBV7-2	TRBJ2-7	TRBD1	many	TGTGCCAGCACCGGGCAGGGGGTTTTCTACGAGCAGTACTTC	CASTGQGVFYEQYF
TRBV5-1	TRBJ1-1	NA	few	TGCGCCAGCAGCGATTCGGGCAGGGGCTCCGAAGCTTTCTTT	CASSDSGRGSEAFF
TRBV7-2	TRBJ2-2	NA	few	TGTGCCAGCAGCTTCTTCAGAAAGAACACCGGGGAGCTGTTTTTT	CASSFFRKNTGELFF
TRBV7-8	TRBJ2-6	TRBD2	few	TGTGCCGGCCGGGGGGGCTCTGGGGCCAACGTCCTGACTTTC	CAGRGGSGANVLTF
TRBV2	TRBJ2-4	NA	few	TGTGCCAGCAGTGAAGAGGGGGGCGTACGAGACATTCAGTACTTC	CASSEEGGVRDIQYF
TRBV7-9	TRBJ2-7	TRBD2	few	TGTGCCAGCAGTCCCGCTAGCGGGACCAGCTCCTACGAGCAGTACTTC	CASSPASGTSSYEQYF
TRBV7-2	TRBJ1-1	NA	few	TGTGCCAGCAGCTCAGCTGGGCCGCGGAACACTGAAGCTTTCTTT	CASSSAGPRNTEAFF
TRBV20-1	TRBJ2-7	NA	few	TGCAGTGCTAGCCGCGAGGGTATGTCCTACGAGCAGTACTTC	CSASREGMSYEQYF
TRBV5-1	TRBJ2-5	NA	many	TGCGCCAGCAGCTTGGGAGAGGGGGACTCGTACCAAGAGACCCAGTACTTC	CASSLGEGDSYQETQYF
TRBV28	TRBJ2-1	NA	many	TGTGCCAGCAGAGCCCCGGGACTCCTCACCTACAATGAGCAGTTCTTC	CASRAPGLLTYNEQFF
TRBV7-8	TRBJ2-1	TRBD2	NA	TGTGCCATACTAGCGGTTGAGGTCAATGAGCAGTTCTTC	CAILAVEVNEQFF
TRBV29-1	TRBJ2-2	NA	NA	TGCAGCGCTCAGCGGCGGACCGGGGAGCTGTTTTTT	CSAQRRTGELFF
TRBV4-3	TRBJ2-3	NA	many	TGCGCCAGCAGCGGGCGGGGTGGAGATACGCAGTATTTT	CASSGRGGDTQYF
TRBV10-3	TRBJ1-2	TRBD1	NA	TGTGCCATCAGTGAACCGGGACAGCCTGGCTACACCTTC	CAISEPGQPGYTF
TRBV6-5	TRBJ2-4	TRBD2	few	TGTGCCAGCAGTTACTCGAATAGCGGGGTTCAGTACTTC	CASSYSNSGVQYF
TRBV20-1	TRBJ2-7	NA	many	TGCAGTGCTATTCCTCAGATGAGGACCTACGAGCAGTACTTC	CSAIPQMRTYEQYF
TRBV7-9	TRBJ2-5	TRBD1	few	TGTGCCAGCAGCTCTACAGGGGTGGGAGAGACCCAGTACTTC	CASSSTGVGETQYF
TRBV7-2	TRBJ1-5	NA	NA	TGTGCCAGCAGCTTAGTGGAGTATAGCAATCAGCCCCAGCATTTT	CASSLVEYSNQPQHF
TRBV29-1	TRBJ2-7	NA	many	TGCAGCGTTGTGGGGCAGGGATCAATCTACGAGCAGTACTTC	CSVVGQGSIYEQYF
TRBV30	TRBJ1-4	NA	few	TGTGCCTGGAACCCCGAACTAAAGGATGAAAAACTGTTTTTT	CAWNPELKDEKLFF
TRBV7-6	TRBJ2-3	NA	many	TGTGCCAGCAGCTTAGCCCATGGGACTTTGGATACGCAGTATTTT	CASSLAHGTLDTQYF
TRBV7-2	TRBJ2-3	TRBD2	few	TGTGCCAGCAGCTTAGCACTAGCGGGAGCCTCAGATACGCAGTATTTT	CASSLALAGASDTQYF
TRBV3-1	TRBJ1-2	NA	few	TGTGCCAGCAGCCAATTGAGGACAGATGGCTACACCTTC	CASSQLRTDGYTF
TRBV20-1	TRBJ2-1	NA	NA	TGCAGTGCTAGACTCCCAGGGGAGGGGCAGTTCTTC	CSARLPGEGQFF
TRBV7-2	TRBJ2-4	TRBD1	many	TGTGCCAGCAGCGGTACCGGGACAGGCCTCGCCAAAAACATTCAGTACTTC	CASSGTGTGLAKNIQYF
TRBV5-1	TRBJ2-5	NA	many	TGCGCCAGCAGCCAAAGGGACATCGGGGAGACCCAGTACTTC	CASSQRDIGETQYF
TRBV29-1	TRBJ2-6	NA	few	TGCAGCGTTGGTTCGTTTGGGCGGGCCAACGTCCTGACTTTC	CSVGSFGRANVLTF
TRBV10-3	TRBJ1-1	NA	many	TGTGCCATAGGGACTATGGACACTGAAGCTTTCTTT	CAIGTMDTEAFF
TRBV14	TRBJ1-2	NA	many	TGTGCCAGCAGCCGGGGGCGGGGAGGCTATGGCTACACCTTC	CASSRGRGGYGYTF
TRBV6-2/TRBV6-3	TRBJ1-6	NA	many	TGTGCCAGCAGTTATGGTCGGATTAATTCACCCCTCCACTTT	CASSYGRINSPLHF
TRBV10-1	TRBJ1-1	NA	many	TGCGCCACTTCAAGAAACCTAAACACTGAAGCTTTCTTT	CATSRNLNTEAFF
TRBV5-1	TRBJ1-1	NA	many	TGCGCCAGCAGCTTGGGGGTGGTCGAGGGGAGCACTGAAGCTTTCTTT	CASSLGVVEGSTEAFF
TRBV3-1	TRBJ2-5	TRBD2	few	TGTGCCAGCAGCCAAGAATCGGGGAGACTAGCGGGAGAGACCCAGTACTTC	CASSQESGRLAGETQYF
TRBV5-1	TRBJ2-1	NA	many	TGCGCCAGCAGCTTGGCAGGTACAGATGAGCAGTTCTTC	CASSLAGTDEQFF
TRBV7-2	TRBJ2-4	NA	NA	TGTGCCAGCAGCTTGACCTATATTCAGTACTTC	CASSLTYIQYF
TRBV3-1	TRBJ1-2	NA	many	TGTGCCAGCAGCCAGCCGGGCTTCTATGGCTACACCTTC	CASSQPGFYGYTF
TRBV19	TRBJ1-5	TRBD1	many	TGTGCCAGTAGTTCGGACAGGCTCCGCATTAGCAATCAGCCCCAGCATTTT	CASSSDRLRISNQPQHF
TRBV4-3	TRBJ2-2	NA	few	TGCGCCAGCAGCCAAGATGTAGGAGGGGGGAACACCGGGGAGCTGTTTTTT	CASSQDVGGGNTGELFF
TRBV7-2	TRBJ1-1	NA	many	TGTGCCAGCAGCTTGAACCCCTATGAAGCTTTCTTT	CASSLNPYEAFF
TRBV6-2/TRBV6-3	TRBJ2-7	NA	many	TGTGCCAGCAGTTATGGCAGCCCCTACGAGCAGTACTTC	CASSYGSPYEQYF
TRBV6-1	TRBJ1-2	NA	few	TGTGCCAGCAGTCATGCGCGACAGACGATATATGGCTACACCTTC	CASSHARQTIYGYTF
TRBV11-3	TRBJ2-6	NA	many	TGTGCCAGCAGCTTAGTAAGCGGGCGCGAGCCTGGGGCCAACGTCCTGACTTTC	CASSLVSGREPGANVLTF
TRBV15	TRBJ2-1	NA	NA	TGTGCCACCAGCTCCGGGGGTGGGAATGAGCAGTTCTTC	CATSSGGGNEQFF
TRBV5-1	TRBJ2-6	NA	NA	TGCGCCAGCAGCACTCCCTCGGTGGGGGGCTCTGGGGCCAACGTCCTGACTTTC	CASSTPSVGGSGANVLTF
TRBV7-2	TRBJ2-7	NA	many	TGTGCCAGCAGCTTCGCCGGGAGTTCCCCCTACGAGCAGTACTTC	CASSFAGSSPYEQYF
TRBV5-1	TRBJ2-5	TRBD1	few	TGCGCCAGCAGGGCCGGGACAGGGAGTGGAGAGACCCAGTACTTC	CASRAGTGSGETQYF
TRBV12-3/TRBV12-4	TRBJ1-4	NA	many	TGTGCCAGCAGATGGGGAGCTAATGAAAAACTGTTTTTT	CASRWGANEKLFF
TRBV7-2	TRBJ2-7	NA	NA	TGTGCCAGCAGCTTAGCAACAGGGTTCGGCTACGAGCAGTACTTC	CASSLATGFGYEQYF
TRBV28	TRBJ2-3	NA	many	TGTGCCAGCAGTCCACCTACCGTGGGGTCAGATACGCAGTATTTT	CASSPPTVGSDTQYF
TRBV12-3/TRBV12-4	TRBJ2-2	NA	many	TGTGCCAGCAGTTTAGGGTCGAACACCGGGGAGCTGTTTTTT	CASSLGSNTGELFF
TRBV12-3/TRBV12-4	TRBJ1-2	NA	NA	TGTGCCAGCACCCCACAGCCTTACTATGGCTACACCTTC	CASTPQPYYGYTF
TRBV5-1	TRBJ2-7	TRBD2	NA	TGCGCCAGCAGTTCTGCCCGGGGGGGCGAGCAGTACTTC	CASSSARGGEQYF
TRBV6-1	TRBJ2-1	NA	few	TGTGCCTGCCAATGGGACGAGAAAAACAATGAGCAGTTCTTC	CACQWDEKNNEQFF
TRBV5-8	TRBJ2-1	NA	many	TGTGCCAGCAGCTTGAGGACACACAACAATGAGCAGTTCTTC	CASSLRTHNNEQFF